The 24 T cell receptor beta chains in this list originate from one sample, sequenced in a study of T cell repertoires in cytomegalovirus infection. TCRdb itself ran the reads through MiXCR, one entry per CDR3 protein. The table records some 280,000 distinct CDR3 sequences, roughly an eighth of them present only once. Material for sequencing was PBMCs. These TCRs come from a human donor in good health (CMV status not recorded). Some clones in this sample may be carry-over from other donors' samples.

Regarding this clonotype: A much bigger clone sits one base away, suggesting this may be a read error. CDR3 sequence: CASSFGATNEKLFF. The CDR3 nucleotides read TGTGCCAGCAGCTTCGGTGCAACTAATGAAAAACTGTTTTTT. V is TRBV7-9 and J is TRBJ1-4; D gene unclear. Germline CDR1 is SEHNR and CDR2 is FQNEAQ (reference sequence). Deletions cut 3 bases from V and 0 bases from J, with 5 bases between. This CDR3 has 14 residues. The variable domain in full, completed from reference TRBV7-9 and TRBJ1-4, reads DTGVSQNPRHKITKRGQNVTFRCDPISEHNRLYWYRQTLGQGPEFLTYFQNEAQLEKSRLLSDRFSAERPKGSFSTLEIQRTEQGDSAMYLCASSFGATNEKLFFGSGTQLSVL.

This clonotype was observed at least ten times. The chain combines TRBV18 with TRBJ2-1, with 11 bases aligning to TRBD2. The length of the CDR3 is 18 residues. Germline V gene data show CDR1 as KGHSH and CDR2 as LQKENI. V gave up 3 bases and J gave up 0 bases; unmatched junction bases: 7. The CDR3 DNA reads TGTGCCAGCTCACCCCTGACTAGCGGGGCCAGCTCCTACAATGAGCAGTTCTTC. The encoded protein is CASSPLTSGASSYNEQFF.

The V and J genes are TRBV18 and TRBJ1-2, with TRBD1 matching 7 bases. Per germline, CDR1 KGHSH and CDR2 LQKENI. J was trimmed by 10 bases and V by 0 bases; bases with no gene match: 14. This CDR3 is 16 amino acids long. CDR3: CASSPPVLGQINAYTF. Written as DNA, the CDR3 is TGTGCCAGCTCACCACCGGTTTTGGGACAGATCAATGCCTACACCTTC. The variable domain in full, with the rest retrieved from reference TRBV18 and TRBJ1-2, is NAGVMQNPRHLVRRRGQEARLRCSPMKGHSHVYWYRQLPEEGLKFMVYLQKENIIDESGMPKERFSAEFPKEGPSILRIQQVVRGDSAAYFCASSPPVLGQINAYTFGSGTRLTVV.

The V gene is TRBV20-1, the J gene TRBJ2-2; no reliable D call. V was shortened by 3 bases and J by 4 bases, with 12 bases between the two germline ends. The CDR3 totals 14 residues. Per germline, CDR1 DFQATT and CDR2 SNEGSKA (reference sequence). The CDR3 DNA sequence: TGCAGTGCTAGGAGTAAGGCCGGCACCGGGGAGCTGTTTTTT. Translating it yields CSARSKAGTGELFF.

This sequence joins TRBV18 and TRBJ1-1; D ambiguous. The CDR3 has 15 residues. Germline CDR1 and CDR2: KGHSH and LQKENI. Between the trimmed V and J ends, which lost 3 bases and 1 base, there was a span of 12 bases. The CDR3, as DNA: TGTGCCAGCTCACCCCTACCGGGAGGGAACACTGAAGCTTTCTTT. Its protein product is CASSPLPGGNTEAFF.

This clonotype showed up many times. This chain connects TRBV7-6 to TRBJ2-2; weak D call: TRBD1 (7 bases). Germline V lookup: CDR1 SGHVS, CDR2 FNYEAQ. Trimming removed 1 base from V and 1 base from J, with 10 bases in between. This CDR3 is built from 16 residues. CDR3 sequence reads: CASSLGQGLNTGELFF. CDR3 sequence (DNA): TGTGCCAGCAGCTTAGGACAGGGACTGAACACCGGGGAGCTGTTTTTT. The full variable domain, with the rest looked up from reference TRBV7-6 and TRBJ2-2, is GAGVSQSPRYKVTKRGQDVALRCDPISGHVSLYWYRQALGQGPEFLTYFNYEAQQDKSGLPNDRFSAERPEGSISTLTIQRTEQRDSAMYRCASSLGQGLNTGELFFGEGSRLTVL.

The V and J genes are TRBV20-1 and TRBJ2-1; D unresolved. Germline V gives CDR1 DFQATT, CDR2 SNEGSKA (reference sequence). The germline V and J ends were trimmed by 0 bases and 8 bases, with 17 bases remaining between them. The CDR3 is 15 residues long. CDR3 in amino acids: CSARDYTPWIDEQFF. CDR3 DNA: TGCAGTGCTAGAGATTATACCCCCTGGATCGATGAGCAGTTCTTC.

V usage is TRBV20-1 and J usage is TRBJ2-7; 11 positions agree with TRBD2. Germline-derived CDR1 and CDR2 are DFQATT and SNEGSKA (reference sequence). J was trimmed by 4 bases and V by 4 bases; bases with no gene match: 6. The length of the CDR3 is 14 residues. CDR3 in DNA: TGCAGTGCTAACCGACTAGCGGGGAAATACGAGCAGTACTTC. Encoded protein: CSANRLAGKYEQYF.

The rearrangement links TRBV20-1 to TRBJ1-4; D perhaps matches TRBD1 (5 bases). V gave up 3 bases and J gave up 6 bases, with 14 bases separating them. Germline V gene sequence: CDR1 DFQATT, CDR2 SNEGSKA (reference sequence). The CDR3 extends over 14 amino acids. CDR3 coding DNA: TGCAGTGCTAGTCCGAGACAGAAACATGAAAAACTGTTTTTT. Translated: CSASPRQKHEKLFF.

A note on this clonotype: A read error is possible here, since a much larger clone lies one base away. The V call is TRBV7-2, the J call TRBJ2-3, with D unclear. The CDR3 runs 12 residues. Germline assignment: CDR1 SGHTA and CDR2 FQGNSA. The CDR3 region has the DNA TGTGCCCGCAGCTTTATGTTAGATACGCAGTATTTT. Its protein is CARSFMLDTQYF.

V usage is TRBV6-2 or TRBV6-3 and J usage is TRBJ1-1; D perhaps matches TRBD1 (5 bases). There are 14 residues in the CDR3. Germline V gene sequence: CDR1 MNHEY, CDR2 SVGEGT. The V end lost 8 bases, the J end lost 4 bases, and 17 bases lay between the germline ends. The CDR3 sequence: CASSLTVGSTEAFF. For the CDR3, the DNA is TGTGCCAGCTCCCTGACAGTGGGGAGCACTGAAGCTTTCTTT.

This clonotype was found many times. This chain links TRBV28 with TRBJ2-7; possible D gene TRBD1, 5 bases. CDR1 and CDR2 from the germline V gene are MDHEN and SYDVKM. The CDR3 has 14 residues. V lost 4 bases to trimming and J lost 3 bases, with 13 bases between them. The CDR3 region has the DNA TGTGCCAGCAGTTCGACAGATTATTACTACGAGCAGTACTTC. Its protein product is CASSSTDYYYEQYF. The complete variable domain, with remaining parts taken from reference TRBV28 and TRBJ2-7, reads DVKVTQSSRYLVKRTGEKVFLECVQDMDHENMFWYRQDPGLGLRLIYFSYDVKMKEKGDIPEGYSVSREKKERFSLILESASTNQTSMYLCASSSTDYYYEQYFGPGTRLTVT.

There are a few counts of this clonotype. V and J are TRBV28 and TRBJ1-3; D is uncertain. The ends were cut back, 2 bases at V and 1 base at J, with 9 bases in the middle. This CDR3 region has 15 residues. From germline, CDR1 is MDHEN and CDR2 SYDVKM. The CDR3 here is CASSLGQPSGNTIYF. CDR3 DNA: TGTGCCAGCAGTTTAGGTCAGCCGTCTGGAAACACCATATATTTT.

Ten or more counts support this clonotype. This chain connects TRBV27 to TRBJ2-4, with D unresolved. With 6 bases removed from V and 6 bases from J, the gap between germline ends came to 15 bases. CDR1 is MNHEY, CDR2 SMNVEV, per germline (reference sequence). The CDR3 covers 14 residues. The CDR3 coding sequence is TGTGCCAGCAGCCCGTATCTCCACGGAAACATTCAGTACTTC. Its translation is CASSPYLHGNIQYF.

The sample holds a few counts of this clonotype. The gene calls are TRBV2 and TRBJ1-1; TRBD1 is a possible D gene (5 bases). Looked up from germline, CDR1 is SNHLY and CDR2 is FYNNEI. V was pared by 11 bases and J by 4 bases, with 14 bases between. This CDR3 spans 12 amino acids. The CDR3 reads CAGDEGPTEAFF. CDR3 nucleotides: TGTGCCGGCGACGAGGGACCCACTGAAGCTTTCTTT. Variable domain in full (rest from reference TRBV2 and TRBJ1-1): EPEVTQTPSHQVTQMGQEVILRCVPISNHLYFYWYRQILGQKVEFLVSFYNNEISEKSEIFDDQFSVERPDGSNFTLKIRSTKLEDSAMYFCAGDEGPTEAFFGQGTRLTVV.

This clonotype was detected only a few times. The chain links TRBV12-5 to TRBJ1-2, with D unresolved. This CDR3 contains 15 residues. V lost 5 bases and J lost 7, with 20 bases in between. Looked up from germline, CDR1 is LGHNT and CDR2 is FRNRAP. CDR3 bases: TGTGCTAGTGGTCTCGTGCCCCCAACGATGGGTGGCTACACCTTC. Encoded protein: CASGLVPPTMGGYTF.

The V gene is TRBV12-3 or TRBV12-4, the J gene TRBJ2-3, with no clear D. The V end lost 1 base, the J end lost 9 bases, and 14 bases lay between the germline ends. The CDR3 has 14 residues. CDR3 region: CASSLGSFSLTQYF. The CDR3, as DNA: TGTGCCAGCAGTTTAGGATCCTTTTCTCTAACGCAGTATTTT.

V and J are TRBV28 and TRBJ1-2; 7 bases line up with TRBD1. CDR1 and CDR2 (germline): MDHEN, SYDVKM. The CDR3 has 11 residues. Losses at the gene ends were 6 bases for V and 10 bases for J; bases not matched to a gene: 5. The CDR3 sequence is CASSSTGVYTF. CDR3 sequence (DNA): TGTGCCAGCAGCTCCACAGGGGTCTACACCTTC.

The chain couples TRBV9 to TRBJ1-6, with 10 positions matching TRBD1. Trimming took 3 bases from V and 9 from J; bases not matched to a gene: 6. Germline CDR1 is SGDLS and CDR2 is YYNGEE. There are 15 residues in the CDR3. The CDR3 region is CASSAGQGYGSPLHF. Written as DNA, the CDR3 is TGTGCCAGCAGCGCGGGACAGGGGTACGGTTCACCCCTCCACTTT.

This clonotype was seen many times. The chain has TRBV12-3 or TRBV12-4 and TRBJ2-7; 7 bases agree with TRBD1. V was clipped by 1 base and J by 7 bases; unmatched bases: 1. The CDR3 covers 12 residues. The CDR3 sequence: CASSLGDREQYF. Here the CDR3 DNA reads TGTGCCAGCAGTTTAGGGGACAGAGAGCAGTACTTC.

The chain has TRBV15 and TRBJ2-5; D is unclear. Germline V gene lookup returns CDR1 LNHNV and CDR2 YYDKDF (reference sequence). The CDR3 runs to 15 residues. The ends were cut back, 5 bases at V and 1 base at J, with 14 bases in the middle. The CDR3 bases are TGTGCCACCAGCTTAAGTATGCCCGTCCAAGAGACCCAGTACTTC. Protein: CATSLSMPVQETQYF.

V is TRBV19 and J is TRBJ1-2; D not resolved. Per germline, CDR1 LNHDA and CDR2 SQIVND (reference sequence). This CDR3 has 10 amino acids. The V and J ends lost 5 bases and 5 bases respectively, with 3 bases between them. CDR3 protein: CASSEYGYTF. CDR3 DNA: TGTGCCAGTAGTGAATATGGCTACACCTTC.

Many counts were recorded for this clonotype. The V and J genes are TRBV5-1 and TRBJ2-1; 10 nucleotides match TRBD2. J gave up 8 bases and V 1 base, and 12 bases lay outside the gene matches. This CDR3 has 17 amino acids. CDR1 is SGHRS and CDR2 is YFSETQ in the germline V gene. Here the CDR3 DNA reads TGCGCCAGCAGCTTGCCTAGCGGGGGCCCTTCAAGGGATGAGCAGTTCTTC. The encoded protein is CASSLPSGGPSRDEQFF.

The chain has TRBV7-6 and TRBJ2-6; TRBD1 matches 7 bases. The CDR3 contains 14 residues. Unmatched junction bases numbered 6, after V lost 5 bases and J lost 8 bases. CDR1 and CDR2 (germline): SGHVS, FNYEAQ. The CDR3 region has the DNA TGTGCCAGCAGCCACAGGGGTAGGACCAACGTCCTGACTTTC. Translation gives CASSHRGRTNVLTF. Complete variable domain (other parts from reference TRBV7-6 and TRBJ2-6): GAGVSQSPRYKVTKRGQDVALRCDPISGHVSLYWYRQALGQGPEFLTYFNYEAQQDKSGLPNDRFSAERPEGSISTLTIQRTEQRDSAMYRCASSHRGRTNVLTFGAGSRLTVL.